The 26 T cell receptor beta chains below come from one sample, sequenced in a study of T cell clonality in common variable immunodeficiency. Repertoires were generated with immunoSEQ multiplex PCR, while TCRdb's copy carries only in-frame clones and drops some. Recorded here are roughly 52,000 clones, none singletons. The sequencing sample was made of peripheral blood mononuclear cells. All receptors come from a person between 18 and 70 years old in good health.

At least ten counts were recorded for this clone. The read halts 3 residues ahead of the CDR3 end, with the missing end drawn from the germline J gene. V gene TRBV7-2 combines with J gene TRBJ2-7; D might be TRBD1 (6 bases). From germline, CDR1 is SGHTA and CDR2 FQGNSA. V was trimmed by 3 bases and J by 0 bases, leaving 12 bases between them. This CDR3 has 15 residues. The CDR3: CASSLETGHSYEQYF. CDR3 bases read: TGTGCCAGCAGCTTGGAAACAGGGCACTCCTACGAG.

This clone was counted at least ten times. From the germline J gene comes the end of the CDR3, since the read stops 3 residues before it. The chain uses TRBV5-5 and TRBJ1-2; D uncertain. Germline assignment: CDR1 SGHKS and CDR2 YYEKEE (reference sequence). V dropped 0 bases and J dropped 7 bases, with 10 bases sitting between them. The CDR3 has 13 residues. The CDR3 sequence is CASSLVPGSGYTF. CDR3 DNA (partial): TGTGCCAGCAGCTTGGTCCCAGGCTCTGGC.

This clone has more than one count but fewer than ten. Sequencing ends 3 residues short of the CDR3 end; the germline J gene provides the rest. J is TRBJ1-6 and V is TRBV18; D not resolved. Germline V gene sequence: CDR1 KGHSH, CDR2 LQKENI. The CDR3 consists of 16 residues. Trimming left V 3 bases short and J 6 bases short, with 15 bases between. CDR3 residues: CASSPYKGTVNSPLHF. CDR3 DNA, as far as it was read: TGTGCCAGCTCACCTTACAAGGGCACAGTTAATTCACCC.

This clone was picked up many times. The read terminates 3 residues before the CDR3 end, so the remaining end is supplied by the germline J gene. V usage is TRBV13 and J usage is TRBJ2-7; 8 positions match TRBD1. V was clipped by 5 bases and J by 2 bases; unmatched bases: 5. The CDR3 extends over 14 amino acids. In germline, CDR1 is PRHDT, CDR2 FYEKMQ (reference sequence). Here the CDR3 reads CASSTDRGAYEQYF. CDR3 DNA, as far as it was read: TGTGCCAGCAGCACCGACAGGGGAGCCTACGAG.

This clone was observed at least ten times. Coverage ceases 3 residues before the CDR3 finishes, and the germline J gene fills in the end. The V gene is TRBV5-1, the J gene TRBJ1-2; D not resolved. The CDR3 is 13 residues long. Germline assignment: CDR1 SGHRS and CDR2 YFSETQ. Partial CDR3 DNA: TGCGCCAGCAGCTCTACGACTCAAATGGGC. Protein: CASSSTTQMG. The entire CDR3 sequence reads CASSSTTQMGYTF. Full variable domain (rest looked up from reference TRBV5-1 and TRBJ1-2): KAGVTQTPRYLIKTRGQQVTLSCSPISGHRSVSWYQQTPGQGLQFLFEYFSETQRNKGNFPGRFSGRQFSNSRSEMNVSTLELGDSALYLCASSSTTQMGYTFGSGTRLTVV.

This clone was counted many times. CDR3 bases read: TGTGCCAGCTCACCAAACGGTTACAATGAG. Protein sequence: CASSPNGYNE. In full, the CDR3 is CASSPNGYNEQFF. The genes are TRBV18 and TRBJ2-1; D is uncertain. Sequencing ends 3 residues short of the CDR3 end; the germline J gene provides the rest. The CDR3 loop spans 13 amino acids. Germline CDR1 reads KGHSH; CDR2 reads LQKENI. Trimming cost V 2 bases and J 4 bases, with 6 bases left between them.

In this sample, this clone turned up many times. The CDR3 extends 3 residues past the end of the read, so its final part is completed from the germline J gene. The chain links TRBV19 to TRBJ1-1; TRBD1 agrees at 7 bases. The CDR3 is 14 amino acids. Germline lookup yields CDR1 LNHDA and CDR2 SQIVND (reference sequence). The V segment lost 8 bases and the J segment 2 bases; nucleotides outside the gene matches: 8. The CDR3 spells CASGEGQKNTEAFF. The DNA read from the CDR3 is TGTGCCAGTGGGGAGGGACAGAAAAACACTGAA.

This clone was counted between two and nine times. The CDR3 end is not reached by the read, which stops 3 residues before it; the germline J gene fills it in. This rearrangement joins TRBV19 to TRBJ1-1; perhaps TRBD1 as D (6 bases). Trimming removed 7 bases at V and 0 bases at J, with 12 bases between. CDR1 and CDR2 from the germline V gene are LNHDA and SQIVND (reference sequence). This CDR3 is built from 14 residues. CDR3 bases read: TGTGCCAGTACCCCGGGGGGCATGAACACTGAA. Translation gives CASTPGGMNTE. The full CDR3 is CASTPGGMNTEAFF.

As to this clone: The read is 3 residues too short to cover the CDR3 end, so that end is filled in from the germline J gene. The chain recombines TRBV7-8 with TRBJ1-5, with 7 nucleotides matching TRBD1. With 1 base clipped from V and 4 bases from J, the junction kept 4 bases outside the gene matches. CDR1 is SGHVS, CDR2 FQNEAQ, per germline. This CDR3 is 15 amino acids long. CDR3 in amino acids: CASSLDTGVNQPQHF. The CDR3 bases that were read are TGTGCCAGCAGCTTAGATACAGGGGTGAATCAGCCC.

This clone was observed at least ten times. The read finishes 3 residues shy of the CDR3 end, and the germline J gene is used to complete it. This chain uses TRBV2 with TRBJ1-1, with 7 positions matching TRBD1. This CDR3 spans 14 amino acids. J was trimmed by 0 bases and V by 6 bases; bases with no gene match: 4. Germline assignment: CDR1 SNHLY and CDR2 FYNNEI. CDR3 in amino acids: CASRGTAMNTEAFF. The sequenced part of the CDR3 DNA is TGTGCCAGCAGAGGGACAGCCATGAACACTGAA.

This clone was recorded many times. Read data end 3 residues before the CDR3 end; the end is taken from the germline J gene. The chain has TRBV10-3 and TRBJ2-1; perhaps TRBD2 as D (5 bases). V lost 4 bases and J lost 7, with 14 bases in between. The germline gives CDR1 ENHRY, CDR2 SYGVKD. There are 14 residues in the CDR3. CDR3 loop: CAISAKAEKNEQFF. The CDR3 bases that were read are TGTGCCATCAGTGCTAAAGCGGAGAAAAATGAG.

This clone was seen at least ten times. Coverage ceases 3 residues before the CDR3 finishes, and the germline J gene fills in the end. The rearrangement uses TRBV18 and TRBJ2-2; D uncertain. The CDR3 is 13 amino acids. With 2 bases removed from V and 4 bases from J, the gap between germline ends came to 5 bases. From germline, CDR1 is KGHSH and CDR2 LQKENI. The sequenced part of the CDR3 DNA is TGTGCCAGCTCACCAGCGGTCACCGGGGAG. It translates to CASSPAVTGE. The CDR3, in full, reads CASSPAVTGELFF.

This clone appeared a few times. The read comes to an end 3 residues before the CDR3 does, leaving the germline J gene to fill in the end. This chain uses TRBV5-1 with TRBJ2-5; 9 nucleotides align to TRBD1. With 0 bases clipped from V and 2 bases from J, the junction kept 2 bases outside the gene matches. This CDR3 has 15 residues. Germline V gene lookup returns CDR1 SGHRS and CDR2 YFSETQ. CDR3 sequence: CASSLDRGPQETQYF. The CDR3 DNA, read in part, is TGCGCCAGCAGCTTGGACAGGGGGCCACAAGAGACC.

Many counts were recorded for this clone. The read ends 3 residues shy of where the CDR3 ends; the end is completed using the germline J gene. This rearrangement joins TRBV7-9 to TRBJ1-5, with 10 bases identical to TRBD1. CDR3 length: 13 amino acids. Germline loops: CDR1 SEHNR, CDR2 FQNEAQ (reference sequence). Losses at the gene ends were 8 bases for V and 2 bases for J; bases not matched to a gene: 0. The CDR3 spells CASGTGGNQPQHF. The sequenced CDR3 bases are TGTGCCAGCGGGACAGGGGGCAATCAGCCC.

This clone was counted only a few times. A read error may explain this, as a much larger clone is one base away. The CDR3 extends 3 residues past the end of the read, so its final part is completed from the germline J gene. The J gene is TRBJ2-5, the V gene TRBV20-1, with 10 nucleotides matching TRBD2. This CDR3 contains 15 residues. The V gene's germline CDR1 is DFQATT and CDR2 SNEGSKA (reference sequence). The chain's CDR3 is CSARLAGDLRDTQYF. CDR3 DNA (partial): TGCAGTGCTAGACTAGCGGGAGATTTGCGTGATACC.

With regard to this clone: With the read ending 3 residues before the CDR3 end, the germline J gene is used to fill in that end. The chain links TRBV19 to TRBJ2-3; TRBD2 aligns across 8 bases. From germline, CDR1 is LNHDA and CDR2 SQIVND (reference sequence). The CDR3 spans 15 residues. The J segment lost 5 bases and the V segment lost 6 bases, leaving 10 bases of the junction unmatched. CDR3 loop: CASSAGAGVVDTQYF. CDR3 DNA (partial): TGTGCCAGTAGCGCCGGAGCGGGAGTTGTAGATACG.

CDR3 loop: CASSLGGTGDYGYTF. CDR3 bases read: TGTGCCAGCAGCTTAGGGGGGACAGGGGATTATGGC. The chain combines TRBV7-2 with TRBJ1-2; 10 nucleotides align to TRBD1. The read falls 3 residues short of the CDR3 end, and the missing part is taken from the germline J gene. The germline gives CDR1 SGHTA, CDR2 FQGNSA. V was clipped by 1 base and J by 5 bases; unmatched bases: 4. This CDR3 contains 15 residues. Full variable domain (remainder filled in from reference TRBV7-2 and TRBJ1-2): GAGVSQSPSNKVTEKGKDVELRCDPISGHTALYWYRQSLGQGLEFLIYFQGNSAPDKSGLPSDRFSAERTGGSVSTLTIQRTQQEDSAVYLCASSLGGTGDYGYTFGSGTRLTVV.

This clone has ten or more counts. The read ends 3 residues early relative to the CDR3; the germline J gene fills the gap. The V and J genes are TRBV7-3 and TRBJ2-5; D is undetermined. Germline CDR1 and CDR2: SGHTA and FQGTGA. V was clipped by 5 bases and J by 0 bases, with 10 bases between them. There are 14 residues in the CDR3. CDR3 bases read: TGTGCCAGCAGCCTAGGCCCCAACCAAGAGACC. Its protein is CASSLGPNQET. The CDR3 as a whole reads CASSLGPNQETQYF.

Regarding this clone: The read gets to within 3 residues of the CDR3 end, and the germline J gene fills in the rest. V gene TRBV6-1 combines with J gene TRBJ2-5; perhaps D is TRBD1 or TRBD2 (5 bases each). Germline lookup yields CDR1 MNHNS and CDR2 SASEGT. The CDR3 consists of 14 residues. The V and J ends lost 3 bases and 4 bases respectively, with 12 bases between them. The CDR3 sequence is CASSERGVGETQYF. The part of the CDR3 DNA that was read is TGTGCCAGCAGTGAGAGGGGAGTGGGAGAGACC.

At least ten counts were recorded for this clone. The DNA ends 3 residues before the CDR3 does, and the rest of the CDR3 is filled in from the germline J gene. The V call is TRBV5-8, the J call TRBJ1-4, with 7 bases lining up with TRBD1. In germline, CDR1 is SGHTS, CDR2 YDEGEE. V dropped 6 bases and J dropped 0; count of bases not matched to a gene: 2. This CDR3 is 14 amino acids long. CDR3 bases read: TGTGCCAGCAAAGGACAGGCAACTAATGAAAAA. Protein: CASKGQATNEK. The CDR3 in its entirety is CASKGQATNEKLFF.

This clone was detected many times. The CDR3 is cut off 3 residues early in the read; its end comes from the germline J gene. This chain uses TRBV30 with TRBJ1-4; a weak D match, TRBD1 (6 bases). The germline V gene encodes CDR1 GTSNPN and CDR2 SVGIG (reference sequence). V dropped 2 bases and J dropped 3 bases, with 7 bases sitting between them. This CDR3 region has 13 residues. The sequenced CDR3 bases are TGTGCCTGGAGTAAGGGGGCTAATGAAAAA. It encodes CAWSKGANEK. The complete CDR3 reads CAWSKGANEKLFF.

In its sample, this clone was seen many times. The read ends 3 residues before the CDR3 terminus; that terminus is restored from the germline J gene. V usage is TRBV12-3 or TRBV12-4 and J usage is TRBJ2-7; D remains ambiguous. The CDR3 is 15 residues long. V was shortened by 4 bases and J by 0 bases, with 13 bases between the two germline ends. CDR3 sequence reads: CASSYVDFSSYEQYF. CDR3 DNA (partial): TGTGCCAGCAGTTATGTAGACTTCAGCTCCTACGAG.

This clone has a count of ten or more. The CDR3 end lies 3 residues beyond the end of the read and is filled in from the germline J gene. This rearrangement joins TRBV7-2 to TRBJ2-3; weak D call: TRBD2 (5 bases). The CDR3 consists of 15 residues. The ends were cut back, 5 bases at V and 4 bases at J, with 16 bases in the middle. Germline V CDR1 and CDR2: SGHTA, FQGNSA. CDR3 in amino acids: CASSLGLAGPDTQYF. The covered CDR3 bases are TGTGCCAGCAGCCTAGGGCTAGCAGGTCCAGATACG.

Many counts were recorded for this clone. The CDR3 extends 3 residues past the end of the read, so its final part is completed from the germline J gene. The V call is TRBV20-1, the J call TRBJ2-3; 10 bases are shared with TRBD2. Germline CDR1 DFQATT, CDR2 SNEGSKA (reference sequence). The junction had 4 bases not matched to a gene; V was cut back by 5 bases and J by 5 bases. The CDR3 is 13 amino acids. The chain's CDR3 is CSASGLAQDTQYF. Partial CDR3 DNA: TGCAGTGCTTCGGGACTAGCGCAAGATACG.

This clone was counted between two and nine times. The sequenced fragment ends 3 residues before the CDR3 boundary, so the rest is inferred from the germline J gene. The V and J genes are TRBV2 and TRBJ2-4; 8 nucleotides line up with TRBD1. Germline values: CDR1 SNHLY, CDR2 FYNNEI. This CDR3 comprises 15 residues. The CDR3 protein is CASSARTGKGYGQYF. Incomplete CDR3 DNA: TGTGCCAGCAGTGCAAGGACAGGGAAAGGCTATGGT.

This clone was seen at least ten times. The read gets to within 3 residues of the CDR3 end, and the germline J gene fills in the rest. This chain connects TRBV20-1 to TRBJ2-1; 9 bases are shared with TRBD1. This CDR3 has 14 amino acids. The V and J ends lost 3 bases and 5 bases, in that order; junction bases with no gene match: 5. CDR1 DFQATT and CDR2 SNEGSKA come from the germline V gene (reference sequence). The CDR3 is CSASRDRGNNEQFF. The part of the CDR3 DNA that was read is TGCAGTGCTAGCCGAGACAGGGGGAACAATGAG.